The table lists the clone carrying this T cell receptor (beta chain) with many counts. Its specificity is unknown. This sample was taken from a study of metastatic and nonmetastatic thyroid tumors. Study at large: Comparative analysis of repertoires was undertaken across blood and tumor or nodule tissue obtained from malignant and benign thyroid patients. Findings and limits, study-wide: Malignant thyroid tumors reportedly had TCR beta diversity that was significantly higher than in benign nodules, in blood and tumor.

Per the authors' pipeline: The study built a papillary thyroid cancer distant-metastasis classifier from CDR3 differences across clinicopathological groups. Through MiXCR, TCRdb re-clonotyped the PCR reads. The V and J calls were not made by the authors but by TCRdb's processing. The sample records around 13,000 clones, around 10% being singletons. Before thyroid surgery, none of the patients had received any treatment. The receptor comes from a female donor with papillary thyroid cancer or a benign thyroid nodule (not recorded which). Some clones in this sample may be carry-over from other donors' samples. What was sequenced was blood.

CDR3: CSADPLGYNEQFF. CDR3 in DNA: TGCAGTGCGGATCCCCTTGGCTACAATGAGCAGTTCTTC. The chain recombines TRBV20-1 with TRBJ2-1; D uncertain. CDR1 DFQATT and CDR2 SNEGSKA come from the germline V gene (reference sequence). The CDR3 runs 13 residues. The germline V and J ends were trimmed by 6 bases and 3 bases, with 12 bases remaining between them.